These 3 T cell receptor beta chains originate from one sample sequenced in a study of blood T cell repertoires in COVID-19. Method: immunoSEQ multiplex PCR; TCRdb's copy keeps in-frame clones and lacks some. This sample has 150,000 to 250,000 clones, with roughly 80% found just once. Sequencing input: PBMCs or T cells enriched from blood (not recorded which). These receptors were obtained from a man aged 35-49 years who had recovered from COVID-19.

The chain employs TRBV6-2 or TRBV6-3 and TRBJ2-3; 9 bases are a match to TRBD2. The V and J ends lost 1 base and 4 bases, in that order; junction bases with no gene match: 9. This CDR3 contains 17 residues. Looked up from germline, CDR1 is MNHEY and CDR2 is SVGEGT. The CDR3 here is CASSYWLAGAPADTQYF. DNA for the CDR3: TGTGCCAGCAGTTACTGGTTAGCGGGAGCCCCAGCAGATACGCAGTATTTT.

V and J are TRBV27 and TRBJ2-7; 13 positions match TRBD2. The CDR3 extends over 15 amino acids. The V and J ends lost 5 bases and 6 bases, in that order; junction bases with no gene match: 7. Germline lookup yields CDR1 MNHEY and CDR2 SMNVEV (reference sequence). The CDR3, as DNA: TGTGCCAGCAGTCCACTAGCGGGAGGGCCTTCCGAGCAGTACTTC. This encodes CASSPLAGGPSEQYF.

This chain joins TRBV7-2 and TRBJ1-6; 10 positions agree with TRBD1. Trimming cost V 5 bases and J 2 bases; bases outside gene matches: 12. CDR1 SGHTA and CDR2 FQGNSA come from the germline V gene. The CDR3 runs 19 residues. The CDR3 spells CASSPRQGARGTYNSPLHF. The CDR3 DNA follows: TGTGCCAGCAGCCCCCGACAGGGGGCGCGTGGCACCTATAATTCACCCCTCCACTTT. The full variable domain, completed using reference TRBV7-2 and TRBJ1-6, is GAGVSQSPSNKVTEKGKDVELRCDPISGHTALYWYRQSLGQGLEFLIYFQGNSAPDKSGLPSDRFSAERTGGSVSTLTIQRTQQEDSAVYLCASSPRQGARGTYNSPLHFGNGTRLTVT.